The 3 T cell receptor beta chains below all came from one sample that was sequenced in a study of Ad26.COV2.S vaccination and SARS-CoV-2 variants (dated by TCRdb to about 2021). The meaning of the sample's treatment or condition label: over 15 received Ad26.COV2.S at low or high dose, single or two shots; about 5 received placebo; per-sample allocation not given. For vaccine and placebo recipients, the sequenced repertoires came from samples collected on day 63 after the first injection. The library relied on the immunoSEQ multiplex PCR assay. The table was pulled from immuneACCESS by TCRdb, which kept in-frame rearrangements only. Such tables lose some clones; where checked, under half of the loss comes from unresolved V genes, and the rest has no known cause. In this sample the table shows hundreds of thousands of clones, about 90% of which occur a single time. The ten most abundant clones make up around 1.5% of the sample.

Specimen: peripheral blood, collected in a trial of Ad26.COV2.S vaccine versus placebo. Receptor source: a person aged 18 to 59 who received the Ad26.COV2.S COVID-19 vaccine or a placebo.

The V gene is TRBV4-3, the J gene TRBJ1-1; D is possibly TRBD1 (6 bases). The CDR3 totals 15 residues. With 2 bases removed from V and 4 bases from J, the gap between germline ends came to 14 bases. Germline-derived CDR1 and CDR2 are LGHNA and YSLEER. The CDR3 nucleotides read TGCGCCAGCAGCCAACCCTCCCGAGGGGGCACTGAAGCTTTCTTT. Protein product: CASSQPSRGGTEAFF.

V usage is TRBV7-6 and J usage is TRBJ2-7, with 7 positions matching TRBD1. CDR1 is SGHVS and CDR2 is FNYEAQ in the germline V gene. J was trimmed by 5 bases and V by 3 bases; bases with no gene match: 4. The CDR3 loop spans 13 amino acids. The CDR3 DNA follows: TGTGCCAGCAGCTTTGGGACAGCCGACGAGCAGTACTTC. Translation gives CASSFGTADEQYF.

The chain employs TRBV9 and TRBJ2-1, with D hard to call. The ends were cut back, 0 bases at V and 9 bases at J, with 10 bases in the middle. The CDR3 length is 13 residues. CDR1 is SGDLS and CDR2 is YYNGEE in the germline V gene. Here the CDR3 reads CASSVGAVREQFF. In DNA form, the CDR3 reads TGTGCCAGCAGCGTAGGAGCAGTTCGTGAGCAGTTCTTC.